A single sample is the source of the 10 T cell receptor beta chains below, sequenced in a study of neurological immune-mediated disorders. Via MiXCR, TCRdb re-called the 5' RACE reads, giving one row per CDR3 protein. The repertoire has fewer than 80,000 distinct CDR3 sequences, around 4.8% of them found once; the top ten carry less than 4%. Sequencing input: PBMCs. These receptors all stem from a woman aged 50 to 60 with multiple sclerosis.

This clonotype was seen at least ten times. The V and J genes are TRBV4-3 and TRBJ2-5; D is perhaps TRBD1 (6 bases). Per germline, CDR1 LGHNA and CDR2 YSLEER. The CDR3 is made up of 14 amino acids. V was cut by 0 bases and J by 5 bases, with 10 bases left in between. The CDR3 sequence is CASSQEGRGETQYF. The CDR3 DNA is TGCGCCAGCAGCCAAGAAGGCAGGGGTGAGACCCAGTACTTC.

At least ten counts were recorded for this clonotype. The V gene is TRBV6-6, the J gene TRBJ2-3; 11 bases line up with TRBD2. J gave up 2 bases and V 6 bases, and 10 bases lay outside the gene matches. The CDR3 has 17 residues. CDR1 and CDR2 from the germline V gene are MNHNY and SVGAGI (reference sequence). CDR3 DNA sequence: TGTGCCAGCAGCATCCAGAGACTAGCGGGGAACACAGATACGCAGTATTTT. It yields the protein CASSIQRLAGNTDTQYF.

This clonotype was picked up many times. V and J are TRBV6-4 and TRBJ1-2; possible D gene TRBD1, 6 bases. The CDR3 extends over 15 amino acids. Trimming took 0 bases from V and 4 from J, leaving 12 bases between them. Germline lookup yields CDR1 MRHNA and CDR2 SNTAGT. CDR3 nucleotides: TGTGCCAGCAGTGACTCGACGGACAGCGGCTATGGCTACACCTTC. Translation: CASSDSTDSGYGYTF.

This rearrangement joins TRBV29-1 to TRBJ2-1; maybe TRBD1 (5 bases). Germline V CDR1 and CDR2: SQVTM, ANQGSEA. The CDR3 contains 12 residues. V was cut by 7 bases and J by 4 bases, with 11 bases left in between. For the CDR3, the DNA is TGCAGCGCCATGAAGGGGTACAATGAGCAGTTCTTC. It codes for CSAMKGYNEQFF.

This clonotype has at least ten counts. The chain carries TRBV4-3 and TRBJ1-1; D is undetermined. With 4 bases removed from V and 4 bases from J, the gap between germline ends came to 13 bases. The CDR3 consists of 14 residues. The V gene's germline CDR1 is LGHNA and CDR2 YSLEER. CDR3 in DNA: TGCGCCAGCAGCCCCGGCCTGTTGCCCACTGAAGCTTTCTTT. This translates into CASSPGLLPTEAFF.

The chain uses TRBV12-3 or TRBV12-4 and TRBJ2-3; D remains unclear. This CDR3 has 14 residues. V dropped 6 bases and J dropped 0 bases, with 10 bases sitting between them. DNA for the CDR3: TGTGCCAGCAGGACCTCGCGAAGCACAGATACGCAGTATTTT. This gives the protein CASRTSRSTDTQYF.

This clonotype has a handful of counts. Since a much larger clone is just one base distant, this may be a read error. V is TRBV9 and J is TRBJ1-1; D not resolved. V lost 0 bases, J lost 3 bases, and 6 bases lay in between. The CDR3 has 13 residues. Germline-derived CDR1 and CDR2 are SGDLS and YYNGEE. The CDR3 nucleotides are TGTGCCAGCAGCGTAGGAAAGGACACTGAAGCTTTCTTT. Its translation is CASSVGKDTEAFF.

This clonotype was counted ten times or more. V gene TRBV5-6 combines with J gene TRBJ1-2; D not resolved. The V gene lost 4 bases and the J gene lost 2 bases, with 15 bases spanning the gap. The CDR3 runs to 15 residues. CDR1 and CDR2 from the germline V gene are SGHDT and YYEEEE. CDR3 sequence: CASSPDLGRNYGYTF. The CDR3 region has the DNA TGTGCCAGCAGCCCCGACCTCGGGCGGAACTATGGCTACACCTTC. The whole variable domain, remainder taken from reference TRBV5-6 and TRBJ1-2, is DAGVTQSPTHLIKTRGQQVTLRCSPKSGHDTVSWYQQALGQGPQFIFQYYEEEERQRGNFPDRFSGHQFPNYSSELNVNALLLGDSALYLCASSPDLGRNYGYTFGSGTRLTVV.

This clonotype was recorded at least ten times. This chain connects TRBV20-1 to TRBJ2-2, with 7 bases matching TRBD2. Germline assignment: CDR1 DFQATT and CDR2 SNEGSKA (reference sequence). This CDR3 has 14 residues. After removal of 4 bases from V and 4 bases from J, the junction contained 6 bases not matched to a gene. The CDR3 nucleotides are TGCAGTGCTAAGGCCGGGACTACCACCGGGGAGCTGTTTTTT. Its translation: CSAKAGTTTGELFF.

In its sample, this clonotype was seen a few times. V gene TRBV28 combines with J gene TRBJ2-7, with unresolved D. This CDR3 comprises 15 residues. Trimming removed 3 bases from V and 7 bases from J, with 19 bases in between. Germline lookup yields CDR1 MDHEN and CDR2 SYDVKM. CDR3 sequence (DNA): TGTGCCAGCAGTTTTGACCCAGGCCGGGCCCAAGAGCAGTACTTC. Amino acid sequence: CASSFDPGRAQEQYF.